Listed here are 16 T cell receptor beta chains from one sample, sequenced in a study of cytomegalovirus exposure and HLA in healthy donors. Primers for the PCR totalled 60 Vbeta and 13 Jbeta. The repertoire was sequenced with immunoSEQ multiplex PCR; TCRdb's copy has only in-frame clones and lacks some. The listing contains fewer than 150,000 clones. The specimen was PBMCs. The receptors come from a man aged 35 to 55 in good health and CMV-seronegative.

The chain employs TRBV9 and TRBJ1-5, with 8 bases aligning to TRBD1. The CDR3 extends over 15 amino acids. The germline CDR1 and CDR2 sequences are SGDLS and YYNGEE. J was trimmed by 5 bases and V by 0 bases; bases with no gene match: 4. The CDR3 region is CASSVEGQGHQPQHF. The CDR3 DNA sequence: TGTGCCAGCAGCGTAGAAGGACAGGGTCATCAGCCCCAGCATTTT.

Written as DNA, the CDR3 is TGTGCCAGCAGCCTGACAGGGTCCTTCGGCACTGAAGCTTTCTTT. Translating it yields CASSLTGSFGTEAFF. This rearrangement joins TRBV7-9 to TRBJ1-1, with 7 bases lining up with TRBD1. The V segment lost 5 bases and the J segment 4 bases; nucleotides outside the gene matches: 10. CDR3 length: 15 amino acids. Germline CDR1 SEHNR, CDR2 FQNEAQ (reference sequence).

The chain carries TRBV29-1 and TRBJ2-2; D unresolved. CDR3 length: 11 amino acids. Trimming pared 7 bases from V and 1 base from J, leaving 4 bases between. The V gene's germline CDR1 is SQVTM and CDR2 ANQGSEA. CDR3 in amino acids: CSAKNTGELFF. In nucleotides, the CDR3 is TGCAGCGCTAAGAACACCGGGGAGCTGTTTTTT.

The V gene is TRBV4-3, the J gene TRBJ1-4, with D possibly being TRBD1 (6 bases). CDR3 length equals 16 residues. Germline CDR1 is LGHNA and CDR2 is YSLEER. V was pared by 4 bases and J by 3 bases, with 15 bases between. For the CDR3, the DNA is TGCGCCAGCAGCCTCCATGCAGGGGTAGCTAATGAAAAACTGTTTTTT. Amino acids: CASSLHAGVANEKLFF.

CDR3 sequence reads: CASSSTQGLPNYGYTF. DNA for the CDR3: TGTGCCAGTAGCTCGACACAGGGGCTCCCTAACTATGGCTACACCTTC. The V gene is TRBV19, the J gene TRBJ1-2, with 7 bases that match TRBD1. This CDR3 region has 16 residues. CDR1 and CDR2 (germline): LNHDA, SQIVND (reference sequence). J gave up 0 bases and V 6 bases, and 10 bases lay outside the gene matches. The variable domain in full, with the rest retrieved from reference TRBV19 and TRBJ1-2, is DGGITQSPKYLFRKEGQNVTLSCEQNLNHDAMYWYRQDPGQGLRLIYYSQIVNDFQKGDIAEGYSVSREKKESFPLTVTSAQKNPTAFYLCASSSTQGLPNYGYTFGSGTRLTVV.

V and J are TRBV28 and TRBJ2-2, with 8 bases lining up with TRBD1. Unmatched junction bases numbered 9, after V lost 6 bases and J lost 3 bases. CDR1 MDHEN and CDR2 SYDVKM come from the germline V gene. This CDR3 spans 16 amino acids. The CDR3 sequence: CASSAGGGVDTGELFF. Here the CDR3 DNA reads TGTGCCAGCAGCGCAGGGGGCGGAGTGGACACCGGGGAGCTGTTTTTT.

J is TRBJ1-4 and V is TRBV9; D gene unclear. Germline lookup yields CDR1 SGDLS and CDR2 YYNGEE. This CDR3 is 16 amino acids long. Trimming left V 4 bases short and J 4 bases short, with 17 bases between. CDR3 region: CASSPNPGALNEKLFF. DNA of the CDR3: TGTGCCAGCAGCCCGAACCCCGGAGCTCTTAATGAAAAACTGTTTTTT.

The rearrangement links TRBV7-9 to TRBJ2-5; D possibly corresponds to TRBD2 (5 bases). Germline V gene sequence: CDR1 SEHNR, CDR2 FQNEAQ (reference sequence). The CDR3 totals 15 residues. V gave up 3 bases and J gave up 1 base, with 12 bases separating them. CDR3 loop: CASSFPGLTQETQYF. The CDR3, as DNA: TGTGCCAGCAGCTTCCCCGGACTGACCCAAGAGACCCAGTACTTC. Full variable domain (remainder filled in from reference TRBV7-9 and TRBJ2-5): DTGVSQNPRHKITKRGQNVTFRCDPISEHNRLYWYRQTLGQGPEFLTYFQNEAQLEKSRLLSDRFSAERPKGSFSTLEIQRTEQGDSAMYLCASSFPGLTQETQYFGPGTRLLVL.

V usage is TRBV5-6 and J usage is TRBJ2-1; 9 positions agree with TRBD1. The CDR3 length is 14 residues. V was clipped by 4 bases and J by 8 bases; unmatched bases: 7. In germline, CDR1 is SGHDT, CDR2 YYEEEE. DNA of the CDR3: TGTGCCAGCAGCGGGACAGGGTCCTTGGATGAGCAGTTCTTC. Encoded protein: CASSGTGSLDEQFF.

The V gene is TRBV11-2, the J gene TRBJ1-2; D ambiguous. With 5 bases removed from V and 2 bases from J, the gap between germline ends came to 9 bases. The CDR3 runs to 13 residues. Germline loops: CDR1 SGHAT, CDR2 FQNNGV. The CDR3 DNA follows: TGTGCCAGCAGCCATGGCCTCAACTATGGCTACACCTTC. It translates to CASSHGLNYGYTF.

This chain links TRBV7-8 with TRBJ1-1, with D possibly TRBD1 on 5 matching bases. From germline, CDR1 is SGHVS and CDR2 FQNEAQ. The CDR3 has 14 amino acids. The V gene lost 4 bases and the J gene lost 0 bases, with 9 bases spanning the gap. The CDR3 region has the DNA TGTGCCAGCAGCTCAGGGCGCATGAACACTGAAGCTTTCTTT. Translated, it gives CASSSGRMNTEAFF.

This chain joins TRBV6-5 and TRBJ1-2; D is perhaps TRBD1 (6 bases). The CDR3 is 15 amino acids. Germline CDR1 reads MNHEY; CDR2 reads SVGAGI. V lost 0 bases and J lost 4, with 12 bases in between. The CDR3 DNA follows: TGTGCCAGCAGTTACTCGATGGGACATTCCTATGGCTACACCTTC. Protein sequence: CASSYSMGHSYGYTF.

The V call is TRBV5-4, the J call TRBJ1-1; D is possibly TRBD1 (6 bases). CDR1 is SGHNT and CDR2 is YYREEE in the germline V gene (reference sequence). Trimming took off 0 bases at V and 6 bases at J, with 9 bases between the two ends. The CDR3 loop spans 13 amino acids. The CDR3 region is CASSLAGEAEAFF. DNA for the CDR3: TGTGCCAGCAGCTTGGCAGGGGAAGCTGAAGCTTTCTTT. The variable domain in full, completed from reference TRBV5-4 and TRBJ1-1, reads ETGVTQSPTHLIKTRGQQVTLRCSSQSGHNTVSWYQQALGQGPQFIFQYYREEENGRGNFPPRFSGLQFPNYSSELNVNALELDDSALYLCASSLAGEAEAFFGQGTRLTVV.

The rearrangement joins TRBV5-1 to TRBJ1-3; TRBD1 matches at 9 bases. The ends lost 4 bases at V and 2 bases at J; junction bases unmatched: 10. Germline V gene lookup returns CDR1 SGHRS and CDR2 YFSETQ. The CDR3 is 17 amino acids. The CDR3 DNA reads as TGCGCCAGCAGCATACAGGGGGCAGGAGATACTGGAAACACCATATATTTT. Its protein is CASSIQGAGDTGNTIYF.

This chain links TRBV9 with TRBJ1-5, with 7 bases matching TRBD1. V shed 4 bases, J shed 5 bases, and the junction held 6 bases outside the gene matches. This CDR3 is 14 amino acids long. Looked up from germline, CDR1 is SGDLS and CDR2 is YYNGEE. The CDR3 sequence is CASSQTGYDQPQHF. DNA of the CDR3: TGTGCCAGCAGCCAGACAGGGTATGATCAGCCCCAGCATTTT.

The CDR3 nucleotides read TGTGCCAGCTCACCACAACTCGGGGGAAACACCATATATTTT. It specifies CASSPQLGGNTIYF. The chain has TRBV18 and TRBJ1-3; D gene unclear. Germline values: CDR1 KGHSH, CDR2 LQKENI. This CDR3 is built from 14 residues. The V gene lost 1 base and the J gene lost 4 bases, with 8 bases spanning the gap.